The rows below give T cell receptor beta chains drawn from one sample of a study of identical twins. Each CDR3 protein gets one entry after TCRdb re-called the 5' RACE reads with MiXCR. This sample yields 1.5 million to 2 million distinct CDR3 sequences, of which about 32% are seen a single time; about 0.3% belongs to the top ten. The source material was cord blood. These TCRs come from a newborn girl in good health. CDR3s include the opening cysteine and the closing phenylalanine or tryptophan. The D gene is left open where the match is weak. Not every row has a clone size; where given, it reads once, few, many or a size class.

TRBV20-1,TRBJ2-4,.,18,.,CSARYPSGIPYYKNIQYF,TGCAGTGCTAGATATCCCTCGGGAATTCCTTATTACAAAAACATTCAGTACTTC
TRBV27,TRBJ1-2,.,14,.,CASKGEGRGFGYTF,TGTGCCAGCAAAGGGGAGGGGCGAGGGTTTGGCTACACCTTC
TRBV20-1,TRBJ2-4,.,14,.,CSARSWGAKNIQYF,TGCAGTGCTCGGTCGTGGGGGGCCAAAAACATTCAGTACTTC
TRBV10-3,TRBJ1-2,many,16,TRBD1,CAISEPYSGQGYGYTF,TGTGCCATCAGTGAGCCCTACTCTGGACAGGGGTATGGCTACACCTTC
TRBV6-1,TRBJ1-5,.,19,.,CASSPKGGAGRYSNQPQHF,TGTGCCAGCAGCCCCAAAGGGGGGGCCGGACGATATAGCAATCAGCCCCAGCATTTT
TRBV6-6,TRBJ1-6,.,15,.,CASSSKTVYNSPLHF,TGTGCCAGCAGTTCCAAGACGGTTTATAATTCACCCCTCCACTTT
TRBV4-2,TRBJ2-3,.,18,TRBD2,CASSHKRGTSGGTDTQYF,TGTGCCAGCAGCCACAAGCGCGGGACTAGCGGGGGCACAGATACGCAGTATTTT
TRBV5-1,TRBJ1-2,few,15,TRBD1,CASSAGQADNYGYTF,TGCGCCAGCAGCGCCGGACAGGCCGATAACTATGGCTACACCTTC
TRBV7-9,TRBJ1-2,.,14,.,CASSLGPGANGHTF,TGTGCCAGCAGCTTAGGACCGGGGGCGAATGGCCACACCTTC
TRBV6-6,TRBJ1-6,.,13,.,CASSLSGYSPLHF,TGTGCCAGCAGTTTATCTGGATATTCACCCCTCCACTTT
TRBV7-2,TRBJ2-7,many,20,.,CASSLKGKTGLSGVAYEQYF,TGTGCCAGCAGCTTAAAAGGAAAGACAGGTCTAAGTGGGGTAGCCTACGAGCAGTACTTC
TRBV28,TRBJ2-5,.,18,TRBD2,CASSLWGAGGPPYNEQYF,TGTGCCAGCAGTTTGTGGGGAGCGGGAGGGCCTCCTTACAATGAGCAGTACTTC
TRBV7-8,TRBJ2-2,.,15,.,CASSSKGAHTGELFF,TGTGCCAGCAGCTCTAAGGGCGCACACACCGGGGAGCTGTTTTTT
TRBV12-3/TRBV12-4,TRBJ2-1,few,14,TRBD2,CASSPGEGRDEQFF,TGTGCCAGCAGTCCTGGGGAGGGCCGCGATGAGCAGTTCTTC
TRBV6-5,TRBJ2-7,few,15,.,CASSDTGKRYYEQYF,TGTGCCAGCAGTGACACAGGGAAAAGATACTACGAGCAGTACTTC
TRBV10-3,TRBJ2-3,many,14,.,CAISVRQSADTQYF,TGTGCCATCAGTGTGCGTCAGTCGGCAGATACGCAGTATTTT
TRBV20-1,TRBJ1-6,few,14,TRBD1,CSARAGTGNSPLHF,TGCAGTGCTAGAGCCGGGACAGGGAATTCACCCCTCCACTTT
TRBV27,TRBJ2-7,.,15,.,CASSLGPGSLSEQYF,TGTGCCAGCAGTTTAGGTCCAGGTTCCCTTTCCGAGCAGTACTTC
TRBV12-3/TRBV12-4,TRBJ2-1,.,16,.,CASSLEASRAYNEQFF,TGTGCCAGCAGTTTAGAGGCTAGTAGAGCTTACAATGAGCAGTTCTTC
TRBV24-1,TRBJ2-7,few,15,TRBD1,CATSDPGTGRNEQYF,TGTGCCACCAGTGATCCCGGGACAGGGAGGAACGAGCAGTACTTC
TRBV10-3,TRBJ1-2,few,16,.,CAISDPPGGGAYGYTF,TGTGCCATCAGTGACCCCCCAGGAGGGGGGGCTTATGGCTACACCTTC
TRBV11-2,TRBJ1-4,once,16,.,CASSLGYRGEQEKLFF,TGTGCCAGCAGCTTAGGGTACAGAGGGGAGCAAGAAAAACTGTTTTTT
TRBV7-9,TRBJ2-7,.,16,TRBD2,CASSNRNSGKAYEQYF,TGTGCCAGCAGCAATCGAAATAGCGGGAAAGCCTACGAGCAGTACTTC
TRBV20-1,TRBJ2-1,.,14,TRBD2,CNARKRGSYNEQFF,TGCAATGCTAGGAAGCGGGGCTCCTACAATGAGCAGTTCTTC
TRBV6-1,TRBJ2-3,.,14,.,CGLRGGTGTDTQYF,TGTGGATTGAGGGGCGGAACCGGCACAGATACGCAGTATTTT
TRBV4-2,TRBJ2-1,.,14,.,CASSQDLQGYEQFF,TGTGCCAGCAGCCAAGATTTGCAGGGCTACGAGCAGTTCTTC
TRBV20-1,TRBJ2-6,.,18,TRBD1,CSAIDRQGIPSGANVLTF,TGCAGTGCTATCGACCGACAGGGAATCCCCTCTGGGGCCAACGTCCTGACTTTC
TRBV10-2,TRBJ1-1,few,14,.,CASSESPTNTEAFF,TGCGCCAGCAGTGAGTCCCCAACGAACACTGAAGCTTTCTTT
TRBV5-1,TRBJ2-3,.,16,TRBD1,CASSLTTGGRTDTQYF,TGCGCCAGCAGCTTAACGACAGGGGGCAGGACAGATACGCAGTATTTT
TRBV20-1,TRBJ2-7,.,18,TRBD2,CSARKTSGGPDSYNEQYF,TGCAGTGCTAGAAAGACTAGCGGGGGCCCAGACTCCTACAATGAGCAGTACTTC
TRBV20-1,TRBJ2-3,few,16,TRBD2,CSASSSGRIRTDTQYF,TGCAGTGCTAGTTCTAGCGGGAGGATTCGCACAGATACGCAGTATTTT
TRBV4-1,TRBJ2-1,.,15,.,CASSTIAVLYNEQFF,TGCGCCAGCAGCACAATAGCTGTCCTCTACAATGAGCAGTTCTTC
TRBV4-1,TRBJ2-1,.,12,.,CASSQGINEQFF,TGCGCCAGCAGCCAAGGGATCAATGAGCAGTTCTTC
TRBV7-2,TRBJ2-7,few,14,.,CASSLVTRSYEQYF,TGTGCCAGCAGCTTGGTGACTAGAAGCTACGAGCAGTACTTC
TRBV20-1,TRBJ1-2,few,14,.,CSAPPQGSFYGYTF,TGCAGTGCGCCTCCACAGGGAAGCTTTTATGGCTACACCTTC
TRBV2,TRBJ1-5,.,12,.,CASSDSREPQHF,TGTGCCAGCAGTGATTCGCGGGAGCCCCAGCATTTT
TRBV12-3/TRBV12-4,TRBJ2-3,few,13,.,CASSSIRGNTQYF,TGTGCCAGCAGTTCTATCCGGGGTAATACGCAGTATTTT
TRBV5-1,TRBJ2-1,few,17,.,CASRGVGLDQSYNEQFF,TGCGCCAGCAGGGGAGTTGGGTTGGATCAATCCTACAATGAGCAGTTCTTC
TRBV10-2,TRBJ2-5,.,16,TRBD2,CASNTLAAGAIDEQYF,TGCGCCAGCAATACCCTAGCGGCCGGGGCAATAGATGAGCAGTACTTC
TRBV19,TRBJ2-1,few,14,.,CASSMDGSYNEQFF,TGTGCCAGTAGTATGGATGGCTCCTACAATGAGCAGTTCTTC
TRBV4-1,TRBJ2-3,.,15,TRBD2,CASSQSSGRADTHYF,TGCGCCAGCAGCCAGTCTAGCGGGAGGGCAGATACGCACTATTTT
TRBV6-6,TRBJ1-1,.,15,.,CASSYPRGLNTEAFF,TGTGCCAGCAGTTACCCGAGGGGGTTGAACACTGAAGCTTTCTTT
TRBV20-1,TRBJ1-1,few,16,TRBD1,CSALAVGTGAYTEAFF,TGCAGTGCTCTTGCTGTAGGGACAGGGGCCTACACTGAAGCTTTCTTT
TRBV24-1,TRBJ2-5,few,11,.,CATSGGFEQYF,TGTGCCACCAGTGGAGGGTTTGAGCAGTACTTC
TRBV29-1,TRBJ1-2,few,15,TRBD1,CSVTYDRGHYYGYTF,TGCAGCGTTACTTACGACAGGGGGCACTACTATGGCTACACCTTC
TRBV12-3/TRBV12-4,TRBJ1-6,.,14,TRBD1,CASRGTAYNSPLHF,TGTGCCAGCAGGGGGACAGCCTATAATTCACCCCTCCACTTT
TRBV20-1,TRBJ2-7,.,17,TRBD2,CSARGLTSGYSTYEQYF,TGCAGTGCTAGAGGGCTCACTAGCGGGTATTCCACCTACGAGCAGTACTTC
TRBV28,TRBJ2-1,.,15,.,CASRFFRPAYNEQFF,TGTGCCAGCAGGTTTTTTCGCCCTGCCTACAATGAGCAGTTCTTC
TRBV9,TRBJ2-1,.,15,TRBD1,CASSVEGQAFDEQFF,TGTGCCAGCAGCGTAGAGGGACAGGCCTTTGATGAGCAGTTCTTC
TRBV29-1,TRBJ1-2,.,13,.,CSVEPGVNGGYTF,TGCAGCGTCGAACCAGGGGTAAATGGTGGCTACACCTTC
TRBV9,TRBJ2-3,few,16,TRBD2,CASSATSSGYTDTQYF,TGTGCCAGCAGCGCGACTTCTAGCGGTTACACAGATACGCAGTATTTT
TRBV15,TRBJ1-3,.,16,.,CATSRPNSASGNTIYF,TGTGCCACCAGCAGACCGAACAGTGCCTCTGGAAACACCATATATTTT
TRBV7-9,TRBJ2-1,.,13,.,CASRLNRDNEQFF,TGTGCCAGCAGGCTAAACCGGGACAATGAGCAGTTCTTC
TRBV28,TRBJ1-5,many,12,.,CASSLLNQPQHF,TGTGCCAGCAGTTTACTTAATCAGCCCCAGCATTTT
TRBV4-2,TRBJ2-1,many,13,.,CASSQRQSNEQFF,TGTGCCAGCAGCCAAAGGCAGTCAAATGAGCAGTTCTTC
TRBV2,TRBJ1-2,few,15,TRBD1,CASSEFGDRDYGYTF,TGTGCCAGCAGTGAATTTGGGGACAGGGATTATGGCTACACCTTC
TRBV20-1,TRBJ2-7,once,15,TRBD1,CSATTTGASYNEQYF,TGCAGTGCCACGACGACAGGGGCTTCCTACAATGAGCAGTACTTC
TRBV7-2,TRBJ2-4,.,17,TRBD1,CASSLFLTGTAKNIQYF,TGTGCCAGCAGCTTATTTTTGACCGGGACAGCTAAAAACATTCAGTACTTC
TRBV20-1,TRBJ2-7,few,13,TRBD1,CSAVDRGHYEQYF,TGCAGTGCTGTGGACAGGGGTCACTACGAGCAGTACTTC